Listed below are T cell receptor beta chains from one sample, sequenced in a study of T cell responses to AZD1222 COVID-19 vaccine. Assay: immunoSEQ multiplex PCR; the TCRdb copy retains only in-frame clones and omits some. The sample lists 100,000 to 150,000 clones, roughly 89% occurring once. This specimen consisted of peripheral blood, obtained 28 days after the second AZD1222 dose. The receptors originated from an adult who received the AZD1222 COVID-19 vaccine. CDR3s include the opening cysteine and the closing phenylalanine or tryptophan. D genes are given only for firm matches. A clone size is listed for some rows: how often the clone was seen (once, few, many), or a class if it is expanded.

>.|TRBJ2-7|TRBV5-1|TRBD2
TGCGCCAGCAATCCTAGCGGGAGAGGGGCCTCCTACGAGCAGTACTTC
CASNPSGRGASYEQYF
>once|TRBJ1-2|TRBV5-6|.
TGTGCCAGCAGCTTGGGAGGGTGGAGTGGCTACACCTTC
CASSLGGWSGYTF
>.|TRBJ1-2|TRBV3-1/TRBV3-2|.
TGTGCCAGCAGCCAAGGGAGTCCTTATGGCTACACCTTC
CASSQGSPYGYTF
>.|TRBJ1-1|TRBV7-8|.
TGTGCCAGCAGCCCTCAGACGGTGAACACTGAAGCTTTCTTT
CASSPQTVNTEAFF
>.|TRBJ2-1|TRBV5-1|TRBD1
TGCGCCAGCAGCCCCACAGGGGAACCCTACAATGAGCAGTTCTTC
CASSPTGEPYNEQFF
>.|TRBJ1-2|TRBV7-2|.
TGTGCCAGCAGCTTCCCTCAGGGTAATGGCTACACCTTC
CASSFPQGNGYTF
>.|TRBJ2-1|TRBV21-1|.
TGTGCCAGCAGCCCGCCGATCGAAGGGGGCAATGAGCAGTTCTTC
CASSPPIEGGNEQFF
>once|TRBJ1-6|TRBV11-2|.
TGTGCCAGCAGTAGGCAGGGAGTACAGAGCTCACCCCTCCACTTT
CASSRQGVQSSPLHF
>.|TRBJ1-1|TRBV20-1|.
TGCAGTGCTACCGGGAGGCTGGAAGCTTTCTTT
CSATGRLEAFF
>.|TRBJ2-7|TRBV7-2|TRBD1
TGTGCCAGCAGCTCAGCCGGGACAGGGTTGAACGAGCAGTACTTC
CASSSAGTGLNEQYF
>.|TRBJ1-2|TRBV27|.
TGTGCCAGCAGTTTAACCGGGACCACCAACTATGGCTACACCTTC
CASSLTGTTNYGYTF
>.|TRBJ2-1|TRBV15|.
TGTGCCACCAGCAGATTGGCGGGGTACAATGAGCAGTTCTTC
CATSRLAGYNEQFF
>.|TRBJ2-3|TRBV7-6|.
TGTGCCAGCAGCCTTAGGACACCGATCGCAGATACGCAGTATTTT
CASSLRTPIADTQYF
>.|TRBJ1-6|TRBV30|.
TGTGCCTGGAGTCGGCGGAGGGGAGATTCACCCCTCCACTTT
CAWSRRRGDSPLHF
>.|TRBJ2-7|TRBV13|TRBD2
TGTGCCAGCAGCCTCGGACTAGCGGGAGGAAACTACGAGCAGTACTTC
CASSLGLAGGNYEQYF
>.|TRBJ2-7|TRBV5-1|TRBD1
TGCGCCAGCAGCTGGACCGGGACAGGGGCTGACGAGCAGTACTTC
CASSWTGTGADEQYF
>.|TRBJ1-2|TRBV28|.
TGTGCCAGCAGCCCGGTGGGGAACTATGGCTACACCTTC
CASSPVGNYGYTF
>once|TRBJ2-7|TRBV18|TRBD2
TGTGCCAGCTCACCACAGGGGACTAGCGGGAACTACGAGCAGTACTTC
CASSPQGTSGNYEQYF
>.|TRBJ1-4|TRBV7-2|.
TGTGCCAGCAGCTCGGGCGGGGGGGGCCATTGGGAAAAACTGTTTTTT
CASSSGGGGHWEKLFF
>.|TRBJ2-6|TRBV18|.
TGTGCCAGCTCACTACTAGCTCCCTCTGGGGCCAACGTCCTGACTTTC
CASSLLAPSGANVLTF
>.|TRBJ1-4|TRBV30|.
TGTGCCTGGAGTGTAACCCTTATGGATTTTCAGAATGAAAAACTGTTTTTT
CAWSVTLMDFQNEKLFF
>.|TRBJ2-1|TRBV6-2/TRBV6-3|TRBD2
TGTGCCAGCAGTTACCTTTCGGGGAGCGGGAGGTTTGGTAGTGAGCAGTTCTTC
CASSYLSGSGRFGSEQFF
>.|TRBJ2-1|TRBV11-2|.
TGTGCCAGCAGCTTAGTTGCGGGGACCTACAATGAGCAGTTCTTC
CASSLVAGTYNEQFF
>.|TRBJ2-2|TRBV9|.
TGTGCCAGCACCCAGACCGGGGAGCTGTTTTTT
CASTQTGELFF
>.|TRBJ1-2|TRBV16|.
TGTGCCAGCAGCCAACAGGCCATCCCTAACTATGGCTACACCTTC
CASSQQAIPNYGYTF
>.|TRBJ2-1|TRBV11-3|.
TGTGCCAGCAGCTTAGAAGCCTACAATGAGCAGTTCTTC
CASSLEAYNEQFF
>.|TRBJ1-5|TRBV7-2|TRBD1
TGTGCCAGCAGCCCAACAGGGGGTGGACAGCCCCAGCATTTT
CASSPTGGGQPQHF
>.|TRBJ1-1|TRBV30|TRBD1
TGTGCCTGGAGTGGCTACCTTCACAGGGGGAACACTGAAGCTTTCTTT
CAWSGYLHRGNTEAFF
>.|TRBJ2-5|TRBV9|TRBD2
TGTGCCAGCAGCGTAGGGACGGGAGGGCCGGAGACCCAGTACTTC
CASSVGTGGPETQYF
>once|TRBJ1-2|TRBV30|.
TGTGCCTGGAATAGGGCCCTTTTTAACTATGGCTACACCTTC
CAWNRALFNYGYTF
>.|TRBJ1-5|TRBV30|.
TGTGCCTGGGGGGACGGGGTCAATCAGCCCCAGCATTTT
CAWGDGVNQPQHF
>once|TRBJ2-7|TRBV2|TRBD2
TGTGCCAGCAAGATAGGACTAGCGGGGGGTGATTACGAGCAGTACTTC
CASKIGLAGGDYEQYF
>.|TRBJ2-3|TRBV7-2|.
TGTGCCAGCAGCTTTATCGGCGGGGTCACAGATACGCAGTATTTT
CASSFIGGVTDTQYF
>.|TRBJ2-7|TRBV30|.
TGTGCCTGGAGGTTGACCTCAGCGGAAGAGCAGTACTTC
CAWRLTSAEEQYF
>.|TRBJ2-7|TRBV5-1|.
TGCGCCAGCAGCTTTGGGGAATCCTACGAGCAGTACTTC
CASSFGESYEQYF
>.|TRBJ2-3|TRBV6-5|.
TGTGCCGCCCGGGACACAACAGATACGCAGTATTTT
CAARDTTDTQYF
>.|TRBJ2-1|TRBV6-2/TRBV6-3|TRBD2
TGTGCCAGCAGCGCGACTAGCTATACGCGGGAGCAGTTCTTC
CASSATSYTREQFF
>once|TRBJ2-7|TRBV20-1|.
TGCAGTGCTGACAGGCCCTACGAGCAGTACTTC
CSADRPYEQYF
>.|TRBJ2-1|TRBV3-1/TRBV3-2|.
TGTGCCAGCAGCCTGGAGGGGTTTTCCTACAATGAGCAGTTCTTC
CASSLEGFSYNEQFF
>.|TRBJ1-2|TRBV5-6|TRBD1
TGTGCCAGCAGCTGGCAACAGGGGAGCTATGGCTACACCTTC
CASSWQQGSYGYTF
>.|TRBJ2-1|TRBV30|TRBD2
TGTGCCTGGAGTAGACTAGCGGGAGTCTATGAGCAGTTCTTC
CAWSRLAGVYEQFF
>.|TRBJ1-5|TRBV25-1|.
TGTGCCAGCAGTGGTGACAGTCGCGGCAATCAGCCCCAGCATTTT
CASSGDSRGNQPQHF
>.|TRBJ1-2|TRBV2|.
TGTGCCAGCAAGAGAGAAACCTATGGCTACACCTTC
CASKRETYGYTF
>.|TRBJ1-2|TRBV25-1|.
TGTGCCAGCAGTGATGGCTATGGCTACACCTTC
CASSDGYGYTF
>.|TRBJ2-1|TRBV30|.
TGTGCCTGGAGTACCTACAACCGTGCCTACAATGAGCAGTTCTTC
CAWSTYNRAYNEQFF
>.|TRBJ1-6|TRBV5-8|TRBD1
TGTGCCAGCAGCTTCGGGACAGGGAATTCACCCCTCCACTTT
CASSFGTGNSPLHF
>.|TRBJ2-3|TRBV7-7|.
TGTGCCAGCAGCTTAGGGTCGCGGGTGTGGGATACGCAGTATTTT
CASSLGSRVWDTQYF
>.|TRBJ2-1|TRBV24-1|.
TGTGCCACCAGTGATCGAACAGGGAATAGTGACAATGAGCAGTTCTTC
CATSDRTGNSDNEQFF